Presented here are 8 T cell receptor beta chains from one specimen sequenced in a study of T-cell memory formation after mild COVID-19. TCRdb redid the calling of the 5' RACE reads with MiXCR, one entry per CDR3 protein. The sample has 15,000 to 20,000 distinct CDR3 sequences, 20% to 30% seen once. Input material: PBMCs or a T cell subset sorted from them (not recorded which). The receptors here all came from a man in his late teens or twenties who had mild COVID-19 (a few samples of this study predate the infection). Cell type and time point are not known.

The gene calls are TRBV12-3 or TRBV12-4 and TRBJ2-7, with D uncertain. Trimming stripped 6 bases from V and 3 bases from J, with 12 bases between. The CDR3 has 13 residues. The CDR3 nucleotides read TGTGCCAGCAGCATAACAGACGACTACGAGCAGTACTTC. Translated: CASSITDDYEQYF.

This clonotype was picked up many times. The chain links TRBV4-1 to TRBJ1-2; D is perhaps TRBD1 (6 bases). V lost 3 bases and J lost 4, with 9 bases in between. Germline-derived CDR1 and CDR2 are MGHRA and YSYEKL. The CDR3 has 13 residues. Written as DNA, the CDR3 is TGCGCCAGCAGCCAGCAGACAGGCTATGGCTACACCTTC. It codes for CASSQQTGYGYTF.

This clonotype was seen ten or more times. The rearrangement links TRBV5-1 to TRBJ2-3; D uncertain. Germline CDR1 and CDR2: SGHRS and YFSETQ. Trimming took 3 bases from V and 3 from J, leaving 17 bases between them. This CDR3 has 16 amino acids. CDR3 sequence (DNA): TGCGCCAGCAGCTACCTGGACCCTTACGGGACAGATACGCAGTATTTT. This encodes CASSYLDPYGTDTQYF.

This clonotype came up a few times. J is TRBJ1-6 and V is TRBV3-1, with TRBD1 as a possible D gene (6 bases). Germline CDR1 and CDR2: LGHDT and YNNKEL (reference sequence). V was clipped by 4 bases and J by 3 bases, with 10 bases between them. The CDR3 loop spans 15 amino acids. The CDR3 DNA reads TGTGCCAGCAGCCCCACAGGGTTCTATAATTCACCCCTCCACTTT. It encodes CASSPTGFYNSPLHF.

This clonotype was seen more than once but under ten times. The chain links TRBV28 to TRBJ2-2; D tentatively reads TRBD1 or TRBD2 (5 bases each). This CDR3 region has 18 residues. Trimming removed 6 bases at V and 0 bases at J, with 20 bases between. Per the germline V gene, CDR1 is MDHEN and CDR2 is SYDVKM. CDR3 coding DNA: TGTGCCAGCAGCCGGGACGGGGAAATTATTTCGAACACCGGGGAGCTGTTTTTT. Translated, it gives CASSRDGEIISNTGELFF.

This clonotype was seen at least ten times. The chain employs TRBV7-2 and TRBJ1-2; no clear D. Deletions cut 1 base from V and 4 bases from J, with 10 bases between. The CDR3 has 14 residues. Germline CDR1 SGHTA, CDR2 FQGNSA. In DNA, the CDR3 is TGTGCCAGCAGCTTAGATGTGGGAACCTATGGCTACACCTTC. Translation gives CASSLDVGTYGYTF.

DNA for the CDR3: TGTGCCAGCAGTGGCGGGACAGGGGACGTCTATGGCTACACCTTC. It is translated as CASSGGTGDVYGYTF. The chain links TRBV6-2 or TRBV6-3 to TRBJ1-2, with 10 nucleotides matching TRBD1. V lost 5 bases to trimming and J lost 4 bases; unmatched junction nucleotides: 7. In germline, CDR1 is MNHEY, CDR2 SVGEGT. The CDR3 spans 15 residues.

The rearrangement uses TRBV5-5 and TRBJ2-7; 8 bases match TRBD1. CDR3 length equals 13 residues. Germline lookup yields CDR1 SGHKS and CDR2 YYEKEE (reference sequence). Trimming cost V 2 bases and J 3 bases; bases outside gene matches: 1. In DNA, the CDR3 is TGTGCCAGCAGCTTTACAGGGGGCTACGAGCAGTACTTC. As protein: CASSFTGGYEQYF.